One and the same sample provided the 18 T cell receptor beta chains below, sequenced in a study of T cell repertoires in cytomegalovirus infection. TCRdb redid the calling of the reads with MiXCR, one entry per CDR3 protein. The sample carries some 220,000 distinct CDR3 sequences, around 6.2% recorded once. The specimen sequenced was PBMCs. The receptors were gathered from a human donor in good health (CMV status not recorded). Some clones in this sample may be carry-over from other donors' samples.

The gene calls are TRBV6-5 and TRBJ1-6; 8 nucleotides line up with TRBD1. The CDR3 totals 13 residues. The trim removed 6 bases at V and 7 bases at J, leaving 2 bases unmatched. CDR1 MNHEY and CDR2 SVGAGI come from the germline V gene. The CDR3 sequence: CASRGTGNSPLHF. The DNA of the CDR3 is TGTGCCAGCAGGGGGACAGGAAATTCACCCCTCCACTTT.

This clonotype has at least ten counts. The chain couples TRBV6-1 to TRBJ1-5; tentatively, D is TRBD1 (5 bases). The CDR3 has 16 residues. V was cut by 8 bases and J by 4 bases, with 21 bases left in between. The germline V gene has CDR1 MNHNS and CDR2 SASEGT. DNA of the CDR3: TGTGCCAGCGCAAGCAGGGTTGGGCCTACAAATCAGCCCCAGCATTTT. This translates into CASASRVGPTNQPQHF.

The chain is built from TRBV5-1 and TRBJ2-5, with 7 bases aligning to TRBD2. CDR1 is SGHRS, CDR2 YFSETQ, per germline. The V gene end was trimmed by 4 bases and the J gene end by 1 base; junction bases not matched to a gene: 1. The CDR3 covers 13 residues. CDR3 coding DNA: TGCGCCAGCAGCCGGGGGGTCCAAGAGACCCAGTACTTC. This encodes CASSRGVQETQYF.

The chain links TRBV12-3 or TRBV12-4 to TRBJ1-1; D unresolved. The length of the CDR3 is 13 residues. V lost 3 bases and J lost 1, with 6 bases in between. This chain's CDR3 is CASSLKANTEAFF. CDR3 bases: TGTGCCAGCAGTTTGAAAGCGAACACTGAAGCTTTCTTT.

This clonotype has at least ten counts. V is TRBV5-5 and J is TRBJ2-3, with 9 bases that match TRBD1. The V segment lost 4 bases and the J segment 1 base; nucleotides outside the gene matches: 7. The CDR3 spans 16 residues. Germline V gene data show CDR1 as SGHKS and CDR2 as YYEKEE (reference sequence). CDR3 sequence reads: CASSGRQGVGTDTQYF. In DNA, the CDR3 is TGTGCCAGCAGCGGACGACAGGGGGTGGGCACAGATACGCAGTATTTT.

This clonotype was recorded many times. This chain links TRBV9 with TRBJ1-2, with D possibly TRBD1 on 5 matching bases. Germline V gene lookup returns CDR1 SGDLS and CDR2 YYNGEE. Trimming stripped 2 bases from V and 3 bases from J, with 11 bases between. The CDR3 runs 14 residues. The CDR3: CASSVGGGDYGYTF. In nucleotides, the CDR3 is TGTGCCAGCAGCGTCGGGGGGGGAGACTATGGCTACACCTTC.

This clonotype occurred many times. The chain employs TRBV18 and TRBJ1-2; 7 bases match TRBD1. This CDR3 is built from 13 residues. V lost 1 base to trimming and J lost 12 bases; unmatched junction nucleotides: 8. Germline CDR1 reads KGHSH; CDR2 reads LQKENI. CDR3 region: CASSPLPGQEDTF. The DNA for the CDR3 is TGTGCCAGCTCACCACTTCCCGGACAGGAGGACACCTTC.

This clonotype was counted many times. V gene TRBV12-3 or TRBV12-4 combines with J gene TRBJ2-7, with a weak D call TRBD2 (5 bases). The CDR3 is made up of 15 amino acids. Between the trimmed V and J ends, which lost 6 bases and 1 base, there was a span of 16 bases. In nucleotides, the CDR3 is TGTGCCAGCAGGGAGTCTCTCGGGATATCCTACGAGCAGTACTTC. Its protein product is CASRESLGISYEQYF.

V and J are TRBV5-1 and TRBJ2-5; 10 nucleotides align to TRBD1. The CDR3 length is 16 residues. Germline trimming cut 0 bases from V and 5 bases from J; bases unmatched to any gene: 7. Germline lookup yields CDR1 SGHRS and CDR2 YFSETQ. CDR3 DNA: TGCGCCAGCAGCTTGGGGGGACAGGGGCGGATGGAGACCCAGTACTTC. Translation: CASSLGGQGRMETQYF.

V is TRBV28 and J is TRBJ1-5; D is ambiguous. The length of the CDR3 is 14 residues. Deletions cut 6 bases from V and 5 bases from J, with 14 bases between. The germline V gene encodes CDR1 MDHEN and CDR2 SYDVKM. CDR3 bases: TGTGCCAGCAGCTTGGGGAGGTCTCATCAGCCCCAGCATTTT. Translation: CASSLGRSHQPQHF.

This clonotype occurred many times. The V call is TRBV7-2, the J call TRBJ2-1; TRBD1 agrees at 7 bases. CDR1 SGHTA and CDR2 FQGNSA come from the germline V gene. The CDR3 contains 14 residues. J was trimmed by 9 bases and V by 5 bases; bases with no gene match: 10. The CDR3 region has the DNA TGTGCCAGCAGCCGCGACAGGGTTGGGGGTGAGCAGTTCTTC. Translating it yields CASSRDRVGGEQFF.

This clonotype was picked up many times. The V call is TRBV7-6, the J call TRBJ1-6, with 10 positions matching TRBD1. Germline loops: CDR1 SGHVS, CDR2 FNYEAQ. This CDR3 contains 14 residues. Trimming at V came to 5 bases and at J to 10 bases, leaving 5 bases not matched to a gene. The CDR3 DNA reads TGTGCCAGCAGCGAGACAGGGGGCAACTCACCCCTCCACTTT. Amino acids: CASSETGGNSPLHF.

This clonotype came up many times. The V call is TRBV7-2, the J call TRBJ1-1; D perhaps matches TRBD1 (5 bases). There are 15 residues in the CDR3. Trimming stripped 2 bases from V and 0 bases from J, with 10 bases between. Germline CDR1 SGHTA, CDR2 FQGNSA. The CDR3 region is CASSLRQGMNTEAFF. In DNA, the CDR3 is TGTGCCAGCAGCTTACGCCAGGGAATGAACACTGAAGCTTTCTTT.

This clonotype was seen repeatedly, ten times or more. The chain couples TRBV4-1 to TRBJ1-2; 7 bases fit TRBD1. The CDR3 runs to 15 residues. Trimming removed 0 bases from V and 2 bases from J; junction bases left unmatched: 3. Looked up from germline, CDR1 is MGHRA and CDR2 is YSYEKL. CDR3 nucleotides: TGCGCCAGCAGCCAAGAGAGGGGGCGCAACTATGGCTACACCTTC. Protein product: CASSQERGRNYGYTF.

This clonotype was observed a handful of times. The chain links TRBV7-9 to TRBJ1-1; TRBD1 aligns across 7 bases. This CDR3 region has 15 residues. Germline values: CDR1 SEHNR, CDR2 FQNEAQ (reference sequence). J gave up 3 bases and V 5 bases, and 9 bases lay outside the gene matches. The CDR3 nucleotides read TGTGCCAGCAGCCTACCACAGGGGTCGGACACTGAAGCTTTCTTT. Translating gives CASSLPQGSDTEAFF.

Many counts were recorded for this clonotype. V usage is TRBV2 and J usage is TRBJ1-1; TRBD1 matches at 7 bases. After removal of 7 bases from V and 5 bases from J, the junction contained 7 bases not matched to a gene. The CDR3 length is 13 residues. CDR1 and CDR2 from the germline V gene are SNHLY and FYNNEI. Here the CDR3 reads CASITGVGTEAFF. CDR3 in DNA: TGTGCCAGCATTACAGGGGTAGGAACTGAAGCTTTCTTT.

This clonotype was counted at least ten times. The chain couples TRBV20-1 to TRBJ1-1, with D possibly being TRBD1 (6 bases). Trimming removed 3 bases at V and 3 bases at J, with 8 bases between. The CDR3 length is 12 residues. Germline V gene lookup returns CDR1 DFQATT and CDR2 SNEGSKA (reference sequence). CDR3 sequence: CSASGGHTEAFF. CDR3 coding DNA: TGCAGTGCTAGTGGGGGGCACACTGAAGCTTTCTTT.

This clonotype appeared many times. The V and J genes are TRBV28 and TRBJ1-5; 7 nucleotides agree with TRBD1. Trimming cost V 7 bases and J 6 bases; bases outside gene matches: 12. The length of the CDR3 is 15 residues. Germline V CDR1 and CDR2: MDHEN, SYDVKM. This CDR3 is CASNRGGQGGQPQHF. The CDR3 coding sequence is TGTGCCAGCAATCGAGGGGGCCAAGGTGGTCAGCCCCAGCATTTT. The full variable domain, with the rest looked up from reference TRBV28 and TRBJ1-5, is DVKVTQSSRYLVKRTGEKVFLECVQDMDHENMFWYRQDPGLGLRLIYFSYDVKMKEKGDIPEGYSVSREKKERFSLILESASTNQTSMYLCASNRGGQGGQPQHFGDGTRLSIL.